This T cell receptor (beta chain) was identified in a study of T cells in Graves' hyperthyroidism and ophthalmopathy. This clonotype showed up many times. Antigen specificity is unknown. Absence of ophthalmopathy progression within 18 months defined stable Graves' hyperthyroidism. Lactation, pregnancy, other autoimmune disease or uncontrolled infection led to exclusion of patients. TCR beta CDR3 regions were amplified from RNA transcripts. TCR CDR3 regions were first amplified by RT-PCR with HTBI primers. TCRdb re-called the multiplex PCR reads through MiXCR, storing one row per CDR3 protein. The table lists hundreds of thousands of distinct CDR3 sequences, approximately 44% of them singletons. Germline V gene lookup returns CDR1 SGHTA and CDR2 FQGNSA. V lost 5 bases, J lost 7 bases, and 12 bases lay in between. The CDR3 contains 12 residues. Study-level results: Appearing also in blood were most of the thyroid clonotypes expanded above 0.001. Stable hyperthyroidism was separated from ophthalmopathy by a model based on 13 V-J features.

The origin of this receptor is a young woman with Graves' hyperthyroidism. What was sequenced was peripheral blood or thyroid tissue (not recorded which). The chain recombines TRBV7-2 with TRBJ2-7, with D uncertain. The CDR3 protein is CASSRTLSEQYF. The DNA of the CDR3 is TGTGCCAGCAGCCGGACCCTTTCGGAGCAGTACTTC.